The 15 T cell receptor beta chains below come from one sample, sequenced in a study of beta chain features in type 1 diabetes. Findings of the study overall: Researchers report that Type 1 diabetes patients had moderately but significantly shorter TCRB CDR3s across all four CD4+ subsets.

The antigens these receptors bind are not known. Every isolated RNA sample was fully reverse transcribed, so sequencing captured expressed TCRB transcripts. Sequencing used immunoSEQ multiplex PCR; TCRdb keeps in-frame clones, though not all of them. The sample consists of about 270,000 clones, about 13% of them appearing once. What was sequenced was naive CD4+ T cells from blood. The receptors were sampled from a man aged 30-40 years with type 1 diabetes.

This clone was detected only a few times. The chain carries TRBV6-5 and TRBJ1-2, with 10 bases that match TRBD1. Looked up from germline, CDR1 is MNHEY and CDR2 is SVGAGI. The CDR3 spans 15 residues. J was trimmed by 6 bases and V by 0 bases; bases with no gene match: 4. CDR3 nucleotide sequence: TGTGCCAGCAGTTACTCGCGGACAGGGGGTAATGGCTACACCTTC. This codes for CASSYSRTGGNGYTF.

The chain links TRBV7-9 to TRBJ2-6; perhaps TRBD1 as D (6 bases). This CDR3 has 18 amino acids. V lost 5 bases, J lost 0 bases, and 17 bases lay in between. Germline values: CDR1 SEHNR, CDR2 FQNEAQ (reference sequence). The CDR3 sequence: CASSERDNYLSGANVLTF. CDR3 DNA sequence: TGTGCCAGCAGCGAACGGGACAACTACCTCTCTGGGGCCAACGTCCTGACTTTC. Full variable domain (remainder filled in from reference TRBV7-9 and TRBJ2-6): DTGVSQNPRHKITKRGQNVTFRCDPISEHNRLYWYRQTLGQGPEFLTYFQNEAQLEKSRLLSDRFSAERPKGSFSTLEIQRTEQGDSAMYLCASSERDNYLSGANVLTFGAGSRLTVL.

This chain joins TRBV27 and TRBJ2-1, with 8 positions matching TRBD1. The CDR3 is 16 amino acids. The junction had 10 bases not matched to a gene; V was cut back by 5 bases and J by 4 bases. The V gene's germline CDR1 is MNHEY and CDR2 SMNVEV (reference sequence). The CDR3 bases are TGTGCCAGCAGTCCCCTACAGGACAGGGCATACAATGAGCAGTTCTTC. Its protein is CASSPLQDRAYNEQFF.

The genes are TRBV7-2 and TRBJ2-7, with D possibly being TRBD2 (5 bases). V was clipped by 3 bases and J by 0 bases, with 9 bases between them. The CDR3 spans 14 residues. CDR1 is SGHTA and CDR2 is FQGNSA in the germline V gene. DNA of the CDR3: TGTGCCAGCAGCTTCTTGGGGAGCTCCTACGAGCAGTACTTC. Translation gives CASSFLGSSYEQYF.

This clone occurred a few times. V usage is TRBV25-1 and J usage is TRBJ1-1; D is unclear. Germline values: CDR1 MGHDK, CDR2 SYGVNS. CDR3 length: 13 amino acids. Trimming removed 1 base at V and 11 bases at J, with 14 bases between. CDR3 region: CASSECDNCAAFF. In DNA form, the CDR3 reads TGTGCCAGCAGTGAATGCGACAATTGTGCCGCTTTCTTT.

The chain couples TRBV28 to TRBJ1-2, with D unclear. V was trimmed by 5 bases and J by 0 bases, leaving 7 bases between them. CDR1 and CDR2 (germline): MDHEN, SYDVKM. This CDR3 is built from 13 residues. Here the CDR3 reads CASSAISNYGYTF. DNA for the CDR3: TGTGCCAGCAGTGCGATCTCTAACTATGGCTACACCTTC.

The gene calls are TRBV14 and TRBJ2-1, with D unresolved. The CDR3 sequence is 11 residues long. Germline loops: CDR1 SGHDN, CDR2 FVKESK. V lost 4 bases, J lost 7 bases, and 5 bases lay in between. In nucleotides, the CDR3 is TGTGCCAGCAGCCGCCGGAATGAGCAGTTCTTC. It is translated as CASSRRNEQFF.

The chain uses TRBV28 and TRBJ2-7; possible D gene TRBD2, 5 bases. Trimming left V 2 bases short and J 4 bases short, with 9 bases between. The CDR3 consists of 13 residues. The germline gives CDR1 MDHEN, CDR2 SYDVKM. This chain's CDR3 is CASSLGLRYEQYF. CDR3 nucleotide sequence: TGTGCCAGCAGTTTAGGACTCCGGTACGAGCAGTACTTC. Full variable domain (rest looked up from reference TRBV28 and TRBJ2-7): DVKVTQSSRYLVKRTGEKVFLECVQDMDHENMFWYRQDPGLGLRLIYFSYDVKMKEKGDIPEGYSVSREKKERFSLILESASTNQTSMYLCASSLGLRYEQYFGPGTRLTVT.

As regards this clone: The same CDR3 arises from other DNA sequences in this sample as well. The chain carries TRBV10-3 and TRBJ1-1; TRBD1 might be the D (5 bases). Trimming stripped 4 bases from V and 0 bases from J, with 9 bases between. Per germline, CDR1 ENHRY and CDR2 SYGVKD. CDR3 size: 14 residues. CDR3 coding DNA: TGTGCCATCAGTGTACAAGGGGTGAACACTGAAGCTTTCTTT. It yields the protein CAISVQGVNTEAFF.

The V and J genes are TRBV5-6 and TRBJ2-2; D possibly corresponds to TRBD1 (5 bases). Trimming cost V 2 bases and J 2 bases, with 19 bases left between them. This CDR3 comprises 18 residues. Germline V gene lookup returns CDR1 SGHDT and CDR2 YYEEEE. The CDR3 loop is CASSLHHLGQKNTGELFF. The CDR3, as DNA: TGTGCCAGCAGCTTACACCACTTGGGGCAGAAAAACACCGGGGAGCTGTTTTTT.

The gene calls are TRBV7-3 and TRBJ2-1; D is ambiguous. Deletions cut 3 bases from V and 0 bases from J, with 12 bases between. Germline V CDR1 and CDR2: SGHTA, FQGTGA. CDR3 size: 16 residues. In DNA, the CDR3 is TGTGCCAGCAGCTTTAGCCACTCTAGCTCCTACAATGAGCAGTTCTTC. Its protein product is CASSFSHSSSYNEQFF.

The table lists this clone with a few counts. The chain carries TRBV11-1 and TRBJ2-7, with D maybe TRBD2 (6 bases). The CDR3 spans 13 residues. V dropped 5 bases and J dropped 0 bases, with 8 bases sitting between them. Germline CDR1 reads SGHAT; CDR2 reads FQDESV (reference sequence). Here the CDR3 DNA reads TGTGCCAGCAGCCGCGGGATCTCCTACGAGCAGTACTTC. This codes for CASSRGISYEQYF.

CDR3: CASSLDSTYEQYF. DNA for the CDR3: TGTGCCAGCAGCTTAGACAGCACCTACGAGCAGTACTTC. The chain couples TRBV7-9 to TRBJ2-7; D gene uncertain. Per germline, CDR1 SEHNR and CDR2 FQNEAQ (reference sequence). The V and J ends lost 1 base and 2 bases respectively, with 6 bases between them. CDR3 length: 13 residues.

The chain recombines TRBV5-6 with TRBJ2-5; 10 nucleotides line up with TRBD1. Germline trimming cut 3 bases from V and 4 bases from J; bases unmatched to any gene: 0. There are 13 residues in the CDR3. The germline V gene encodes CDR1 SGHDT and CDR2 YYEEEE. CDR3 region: CASSWTGGETQYF. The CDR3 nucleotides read TGTGCCAGCAGCTGGACAGGGGGAGAGACCCAGTACTTC.

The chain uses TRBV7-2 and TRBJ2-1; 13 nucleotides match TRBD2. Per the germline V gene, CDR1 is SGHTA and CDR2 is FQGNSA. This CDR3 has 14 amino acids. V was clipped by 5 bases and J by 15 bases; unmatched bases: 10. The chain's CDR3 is CASSTRTSGSPRFF. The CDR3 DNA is TGTGCCAGCAGCACCCGGACTAGCGGGAGCCCTCGGTTCTTC.